The 9 T cell receptor beta chains given below trace back to one sample, sequenced in a study of blood T cell repertoires in COVID-19. Profiled with immunoSEQ multiplex PCR; TCRdb holds only in-frame clones, not every one. This sample has about 59,000 clones; more than 60% occur once, and the top ten carry roughly 18%. The sequenced material came from peripheral blood. Receptor source: a woman aged 45 to 65 with active or convalescent COVID-19.

This clone is a singleton in its sample. CDR3 amino acids: CASSKSRGDEQFF. The DNA of the CDR3 is TGTGCCAGCAGCAAAAGCAGGGGGGATGAGCAGTTCTTC. This chain joins TRBV21-1 and TRBJ2-1; the D segment call TRBD1 is taken from the table without a DNA check. TRBV21-1 is given as a pseudogene. The CDR3 contains 13 residues.

This rearrangement joins TRBV19 to TRBJ1-5; 7 bases match TRBD1. This CDR3 is 14 amino acids long. Germline-derived CDR1 and CDR2 are LNHDA and SQIVND (reference sequence). Trimming at V came to 8 bases and at J to 2 bases, leaving 6 bases not matched to a gene. CDR3 protein: CASERQGGNQPQHF. In nucleotides, the CDR3 is TGTGCCAGTGAAAGGCAGGGGGGCAATCAGCCCCAGCATTTT.

This chain connects TRBV5-1 to TRBJ1-3, with 7 bases fitting TRBD1. J lost 2 bases, V lost 4 bases, and 6 bases had no gene match. The length of the CDR3 is 15 residues. Germline loops: CDR1 SGHRS, CDR2 YFSETQ. The CDR3 loop is CASSKGTAPGNTIYF. The CDR3 region has the DNA TGCGCCAGCAGCAAAGGGACAGCTCCTGGAAACACCATATATTTT.

Only one count was recorded for this clone. The J gene is TRBJ2-3, the V gene TRBV5-6, with D possibly TRBD1 on 6 matching bases. This CDR3 is built from 16 residues. Germline V gene lookup returns CDR1 SGHDT and CDR2 YYEEEE. V was clipped by 0 bases and J by 2 bases, with 13 bases between them. The DNA of the CDR3 is TGTGCCAGCAGCTTGGTTGGGCAGGGGTACACAGATACGCAGTATTTT. Protein product: CASSLVGQGYTDTQYF.

The chain has TRBV5-1 and TRBJ2-3, with TRBD2 matching 8 bases. Germline values: CDR1 SGHRS, CDR2 YFSETQ. V shed 0 bases, J shed 1 base, and the junction held 4 bases outside the gene matches. The CDR3 is made up of 16 amino acids. CDR3 residues: CASSLGLALGTDTQYF. Written as DNA, the CDR3 is TGCGCCAGCAGCTTGGGACTAGCGCTAGGCACAGATACGCAGTATTTT.

Ten or more counts support this clone. The rearrangement uses TRBV18 and TRBJ2-2; 8 bases line up with TRBD2. There are 21 residues in the CDR3. In germline, CDR1 is KGHSH, CDR2 LQKENI. V lost 4 bases to trimming and J lost 3 bases; unmatched junction nucleotides: 22. Here the CDR3 reads CASSRLASVGLAGRDTGELFF. The CDR3 DNA sequence: TGTGCCAGCTCACGACTAGCTAGTGTGGGCCTAGCGGGCCGGGACACCGGGGAGCTGTTTTTT.

This clone came up a few times. J is TRBJ2-7 and V is TRBV6-5; 8 bases are a match to TRBD1. Germline values: CDR1 MNHEY, CDR2 SVGAGI. V lost 4 bases, J lost 3 bases, and 5 bases stayed unmatched. This CDR3 has 14 amino acids. The CDR3 nucleotides read TGTGCCAGCAGTTCGTGGACAGGGAACTACGAGCAGTACTTC. Amino acids: CASSSWTGNYEQYF.

This clone was seen a handful of times. The chain has TRBV12-3 or TRBV12-4 and TRBJ2-2; D uncertain. Trimming shortened V by 6 bases and J by 6 bases, and 5 bases separated the two germline ends. This CDR3 spans 11 amino acids. The CDR3 region has the DNA TGTGCCAGCAGATATCCCGGGGAGCTGTTTTTT. It is translated as CASRYPGELFF.

The rearrangement uses TRBV5-1 and TRBJ2-2; D call uncertain. The V end was cut by 1 base, the J end by 1 base, with 8 bases between. The CDR3 is made up of 15 amino acids. Germline values: CDR1 SGHRS, CDR2 YFSETQ. Written as DNA, the CDR3 is TGCGCCAGCAGCTTGATTAGCCAGAACACCGGGGAGCTGTTTTTT. Residues: CASSLISQNTGELFF.